This TCR beta chain is from a study of blood T cell repertoires in COVID-19. Whole-study context: PBMCs, B-cell-depleted T cells, or T cells were the source of the cDNA or gDNA that made up the material.

How the authors handled the data: Nucleated cell number was recorded as an estimate derived from reference gene primer amplification. The data were produced by immunoSEQ multiplex PCR, yet TCRdb's version contains in-frame clones alone and is incomplete. V and J calls and clone size are copied from that table; D and trimming were computed from the DNA. The sample shows some 240,000 clones, around 90% of them seen only once. The CDR3 runs 19 residues. The V end was cut by 6 bases, the J end by 8 bases, with 31 bases between. Germline assignment: CDR1 KGHSH and CDR2 LQKENI. Specimen: peripheral blood. V and J are TRBV18 and TRBJ1-4; D not resolved. The receptor's source is a man in his 60s who had recovered from COVID-19. The CDR3 nucleotides are TGTGCCAGCTCGCCTACCCCATATTGGGCCGAACAGACCAAAGAAAAACTGTTTTTT. Protein: CASSPTPYWAEQTKEKLFF.